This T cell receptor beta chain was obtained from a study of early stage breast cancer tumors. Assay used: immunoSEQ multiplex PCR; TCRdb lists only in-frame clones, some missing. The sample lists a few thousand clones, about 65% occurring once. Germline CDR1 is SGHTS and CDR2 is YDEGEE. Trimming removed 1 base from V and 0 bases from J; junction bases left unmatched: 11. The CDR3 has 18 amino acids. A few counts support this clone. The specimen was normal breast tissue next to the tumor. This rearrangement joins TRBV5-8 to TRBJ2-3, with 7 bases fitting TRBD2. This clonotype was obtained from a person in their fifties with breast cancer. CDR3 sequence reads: CASSLRSSGAPSTDTQYF. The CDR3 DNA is TGTGCCAGCAGCTTGAGATCTAGCGGAGCTCCTAGCACAGATACGCAGTATTTT.